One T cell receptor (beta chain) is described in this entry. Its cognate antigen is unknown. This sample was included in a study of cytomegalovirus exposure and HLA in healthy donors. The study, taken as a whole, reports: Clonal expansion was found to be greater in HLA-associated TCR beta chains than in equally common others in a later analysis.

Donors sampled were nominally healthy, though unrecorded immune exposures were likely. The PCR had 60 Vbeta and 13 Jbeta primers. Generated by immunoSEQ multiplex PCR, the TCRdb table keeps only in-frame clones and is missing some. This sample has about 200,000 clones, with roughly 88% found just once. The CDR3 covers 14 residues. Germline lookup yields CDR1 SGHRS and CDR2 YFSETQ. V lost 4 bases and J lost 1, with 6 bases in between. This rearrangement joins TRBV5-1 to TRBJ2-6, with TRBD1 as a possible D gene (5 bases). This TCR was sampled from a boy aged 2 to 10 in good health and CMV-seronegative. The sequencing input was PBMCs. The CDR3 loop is CASSDRSGANVLTF. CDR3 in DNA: TGCGCCAGCAGCGACAGATCTGGGGCCAACGTCCTGACTTTC.